These 3 T cell receptor beta chains came from one sample sequenced in a study of cytomegalovirus exposure and HLA in healthy donors. The PCR used 60 Vbeta and 13 Jbeta primers. Assay: immunoSEQ multiplex PCR; the TCRdb copy retains only in-frame clones and omits some. The sample has about 130,000 clones; roughly 74% are singletons. The specimen sequenced was PBMCs. The receptors shown here come from a woman between 45 and 65 years old in good health and CMV-seropositive.

The sample holds one count of this clone. J is TRBJ2-1 and V is TRBV19; 7 nucleotides line up with TRBD1. Germline V gene lookup returns CDR1 LNHDA and CDR2 SQIVND (reference sequence). Unmatched junction bases numbered 5, after V lost 0 bases and J lost 15 bases. The CDR3 is made up of 12 amino acids. The CDR3: CASSIEGQVTFF. The CDR3 nucleotides read TGTGCCAGTAGTATAGAAGGACAGGTGACGTTCTTC.

This clone showed up just a few times. The CDR3 loop reads CASSASTGSGETQYF. In DNA, the CDR3 is TGTGCCAGCAGTGCCTCGACAGGGTCCGGAGAGACCCAGTACTTC. This chain connects TRBV25-1 to TRBJ2-5, with TRBD1 matching over 7 bases. J was trimmed by 4 bases and V by 4 bases; bases with no gene match: 9. The CDR3 runs 15 residues. CDR1 MGHDK and CDR2 SYGVNS come from the germline V gene.

The chain couples TRBV4-3 to TRBJ1-5; D perhaps matches TRBD1 (5 bases). Germline loops: CDR1 LGHNA, CDR2 YSLEER. V was cut by 8 bases and J by 3 bases, with 11 bases left in between. The CDR3 sequence is 13 residues long. The CDR3: CASALRVNQPQHF. DNA for the CDR3: TGCGCCAGCGCCCTCAGGGTCAATCAGCCCCAGCATTTT.